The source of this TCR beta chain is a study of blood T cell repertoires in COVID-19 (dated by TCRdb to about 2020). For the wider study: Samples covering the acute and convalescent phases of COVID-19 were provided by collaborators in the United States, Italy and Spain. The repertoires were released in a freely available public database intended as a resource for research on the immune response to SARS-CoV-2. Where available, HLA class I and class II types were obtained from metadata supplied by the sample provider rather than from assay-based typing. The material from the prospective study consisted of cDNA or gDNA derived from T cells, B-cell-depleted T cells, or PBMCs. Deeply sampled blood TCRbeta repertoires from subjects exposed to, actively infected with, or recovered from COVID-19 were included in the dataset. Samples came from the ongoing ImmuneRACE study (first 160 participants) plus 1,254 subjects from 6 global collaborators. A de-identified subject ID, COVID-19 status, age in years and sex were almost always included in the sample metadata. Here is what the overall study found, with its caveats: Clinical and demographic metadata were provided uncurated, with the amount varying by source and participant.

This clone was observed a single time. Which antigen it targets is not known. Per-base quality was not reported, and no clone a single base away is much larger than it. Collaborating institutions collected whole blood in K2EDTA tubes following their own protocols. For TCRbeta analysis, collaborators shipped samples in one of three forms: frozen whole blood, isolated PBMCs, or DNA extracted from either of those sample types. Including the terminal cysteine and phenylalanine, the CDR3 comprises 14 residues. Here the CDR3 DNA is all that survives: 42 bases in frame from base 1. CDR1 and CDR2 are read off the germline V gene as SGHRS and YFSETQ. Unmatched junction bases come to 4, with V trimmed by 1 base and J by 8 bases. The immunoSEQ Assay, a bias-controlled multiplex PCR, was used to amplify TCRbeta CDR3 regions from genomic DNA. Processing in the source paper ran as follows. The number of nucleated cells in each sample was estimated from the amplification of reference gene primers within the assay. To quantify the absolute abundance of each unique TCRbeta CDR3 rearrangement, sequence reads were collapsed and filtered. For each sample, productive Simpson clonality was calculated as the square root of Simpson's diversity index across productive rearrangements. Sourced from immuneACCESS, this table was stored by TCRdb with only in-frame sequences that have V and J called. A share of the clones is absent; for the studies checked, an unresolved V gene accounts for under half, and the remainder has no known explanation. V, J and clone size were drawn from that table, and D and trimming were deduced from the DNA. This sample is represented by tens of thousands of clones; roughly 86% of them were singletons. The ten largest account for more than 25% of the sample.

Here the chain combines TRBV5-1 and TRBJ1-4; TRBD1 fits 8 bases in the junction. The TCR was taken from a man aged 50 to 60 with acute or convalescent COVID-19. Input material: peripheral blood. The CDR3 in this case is CASSLTGGREKLFF. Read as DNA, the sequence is TGCGCCAGCAGCTTGACAGGGGGAAGGGAAAAACTGTTTTTT.